What follows describes a single TCR beta chain. No antigen is known for it. The record originates from a study of cytomegalovirus exposure and HLA in healthy donors. Study-wide points: Later analysis suggested links between common viral pathogens and several top significant clusters. Near-uniform donor sequencing depth was presumed by presence/absence analyses. Associated with cytomegalovirus, according to the listing, were around 160 TCR beta chains.

PCR involved 60 Vbeta and 13 Jbeta primers. Some clones are missing from TCRdb's copy, which holds only in-frame ones; the method was immunoSEQ multiplex PCR. Here the sample spans some 190,000 clones, roughly 80% being singletons. This receptor was taken from a young woman in good health and CMV-seronegative. The sample was PBMCs.

As DNA, the CDR3 is TGTGCCAGTACCCGTAGCTGGAGCCCCTACAATGAGCAGTTCTTC. Translated: CASTRSWSPYNEQFF. The genes are TRBV6-1 and TRBJ2-1, with unresolved D. Trimming left V 9 bases short and J 2 bases short, with 17 bases between. Germline V gene sequence: CDR1 MNHNS, CDR2 SASEGT. The CDR3 extends over 15 amino acids.